This T cell receptor (beta chain) was identified in a study of blood T cell repertoires in COVID-19. Background on the study: The samples span acute and convalescent COVID-19 from the United States, Italy and Spain. Sources were T cells, B-cell-depleted T cells, or PBMCs; the material itself was cDNA or gDNA.

From germline, CDR1 is SGHRS and CDR2 YFSETQ. The CDR3 consists of 16 residues. The J segment lost 1 base and the V segment lost 2 bases, leaving 5 bases of the junction unmatched. Per the study methods: Using reference gene primer amplification, nucleated cell counts were estimated. TCRdb's copy holds only in-frame clones and misses some; the assay was immunoSEQ multiplex PCR. V, J and clone size reflect that table, while D and trimming were determined from the DNA. The sample consists of approximately 76,000 clones, about nine tenths of them appearing once. Sequenced: peripheral blood. The gene calls are TRBV5-1 and TRBJ2-3; 9 bases agree with TRBD1. The sequence was collected from a man at least 80 years old in a cohort sampled during active COVID-19. As DNA, the CDR3 is TGCGCCAGCAGCTTCGGGGACAGGGCCGGCACAGATACGCAGTATTTT. It yields the protein CASSFGDRAGTDTQYF.